This TCR beta chain was sequenced in a study of shared clonotypes between healthy human individuals (dated by TCRdb to the early 2020s). General notes on the study: A few men and a couple of women, aged 18 to 49 years, made up the cohort. For each donor, three plates each were used for CD4 naive and CD4 memory, two plates were used for CD8 naive, and one plate was used for CD8 memory. To estimate repertoire size and how much clonotype sharing occurs between individuals, the study deeply sequenced the blood TCR repertoires of roughly 5 healthy adults. To increase sequencing depth and limit assay-specific biases, TCR repertoire library preparation and sequencing were carried out by different laboratories using diverse techniques. Each donor's leukapheresis produced roughly between roughly 0.94 and 9.5 billion PBMCs.

Healthy HIV-negative adults with no recently reported acute infections or vaccinations were included as donors. Every donor was a Caucasian adult living in Nashville, Tennessee, USA. Magnetic negative selection was used to enrich CD4+ T cells, after which naive cells were positively selected on CD45RA and the negative fraction became the memory subset. Blood was obtained by leukapheresis, after which PBMCs were separated by Ficoll-Histopaque density gradient centrifugation and cryopreserved in liquid nitrogen vapor phase. Purity and quantity of every magnetically sorted T cell population were checked by analytical flow cytometry. From each sorted fraction, genomic DNA was isolated and quantified by UV absorbance on a Nanodrop 2000c. The CDR3 goes from the cysteine to the phenylalanine over 15 residues. Solely the CDR3 DNA is kept, with 45 bases framed from the first base. For CDR1 and CDR2, the germline V gene lists SGHAT and FQNNGV. V is trimmed back by 7 bases and J by 7 bases, and the junction contains 15 bases that no gene match accounts for.

What the work shows at the level of the full study, not this receptor alone: Because the study included a small number of donors, the genetic and exposure-history diversity represented was limited. Sampling was restricted to blood, and TCR repertoires in tissues likely differ from the TCR repertoires found in blood. Sharing across several donors was observed for around 4.8% of naive CD4, over 3% of naive CD8, over 2% of memory CD4, and about 0.4% of memory CD8 clonotypes. Naive subsets generally had larger estimated clonotype richness than memory subsets. Based on pairwise subsampling, the degree of clonotype sharing among donors was expected to be affected by sequencing depth. Incomplete sequencing was indicated by rarefaction of sorted-subset datasets, despite the large sequencing depth. Higher generation probabilities were observed for clonotypes shared by all four sorted-subset donors than for non-shared clonotypes.

A word on this clone: This receptor's antigen is unknown. The input lacks base qualities; no much larger clone sits a single base away.

Using the deep immunoSEQ assay, multiplex PCR amplified TCR CDR3 regions from genomic DNA. Extracted genomic DNA from each cell subset was spread evenly across all wells of several immunoSEQ 96-well plates, with each plate serving as a replicate. For sorted subsets, about 200 ng genomic DNA, equal to some 30,000 T cell genomes, was loaded into each replicate PCR. Purified libraries were measured with a Qubit 3.0 fluorometer, size-checked on a Bioanalyzer 2100, and measured again with the KAPA Library Quantification kit. Each immunoSEQ 96-well plate was sequenced on its own single-read 150-cycle Illumina NextSeq 550 flow cell. Per the authors' processing: Because the immunoSEQ output included only junctional sequences and no quality scores, the filtering could not be the same as the filtering used for full-length reads. To assign V/J genes and CDR3, sequences were annotated against IMGT germline references using PyIR, a Python wrapper for IgBLAST v1.9. Any read was removed if the V/J assignment was weak (E-value above 1e-6), the CDR3 was missing, or the read contained stop codons, out-of-frame junctions, or ambiguous translated residues. V3J clonotypes were defined as sequences sharing an identical inferred V gene, J gene, and CDR3 amino acid sequence. Percentage overlap between repertoires was calculated by dividing the number of shared unique clonotypes by the size of the smaller repertoire. Three approaches were used to assess repertoire richness: RTK rarefaction, the Chao1 estimator, and Recon v2.1 estimates of unobserved clonotypes. Generation probabilities for all TCRbeta clonotypes obtained by the gDNA method from a handful of donors were computed using OLGA. What TCRdb holds here is the immuneACCESS table cut down to in-frame rearrangements. Part of the clones is not present; checked against another copy, under half of the missing clones reflect an unresolved V gene, and the others are unexplained. V and J calls plus clone size are reproduced from that table; the DNA served to infer D and trimming. Counted in this sample were 2,500,000 or so clones; 93% of them appeared once. The ten largest clones add up to approximately 0.36% of the sample.

This sequence uses TRBV11-2 and TRBJ1-1, and 7 bases in between align with TRBD1. The receptor's source is a man aged 18 to 30 in good health. Some clones in this sample may be carry-over from other donors' samples. Sequencing used naive CD4+ T cells from PBMCs. This specimen's cell subset or site label, interpreted: CD45RA+ positively selected. The bases are TGTGCCAGCACCACTCCGAGGGGGCCTAGGGGTGAAGCTTTCTTT. Its coded protein is CASTTPRGPRGEAFF.